This T cell receptor (beta chain) was sequenced during a study of vaccination effects on CD4 cells after COVID-19. Germline trimming cut 0 bases from V and 7 bases from J; bases unmatched to any gene: 6. CDR1 is KGHSH and CDR2 is LQKENI in the germline V gene. CDR3 length: 17 amino acids. Comment on this clone: The target antigen is unknown.

The method was immunoSEQ multiplex PCR; TCRdb's version includes in-frame clones alone and lacks a portion of them. The sample has 15,000 to 20,000 clones, 60% to 85% seen once; the top ten hold 15% to 20%. Antigen-specific CD4+ T cells were expanded with viral peptide pools in the ViraFEST assay before sequencing. Following a roughly 11-day culture, CD4+ T cells were purified. Each participant received a vaccine that was either BNT162b2 or mRNA-1273, given as two doses. The sample was CD4+ T cells from PBMCs cultured with HCoV-NL63 spike peptides, taken after COVID-19 vaccination. The sequence was obtained from a human donor who received a COVID-19 vaccine. V and J are TRBV18 and TRBJ1-6; 10 bases align to TRBD1. The DNA of the CDR3 is TGTGCCAGCTCACCACCGGGACAGGGGCCGAGAAATTCACCCCTCCACTTT. Translated: CASSPPGQGPRNSPLHF.